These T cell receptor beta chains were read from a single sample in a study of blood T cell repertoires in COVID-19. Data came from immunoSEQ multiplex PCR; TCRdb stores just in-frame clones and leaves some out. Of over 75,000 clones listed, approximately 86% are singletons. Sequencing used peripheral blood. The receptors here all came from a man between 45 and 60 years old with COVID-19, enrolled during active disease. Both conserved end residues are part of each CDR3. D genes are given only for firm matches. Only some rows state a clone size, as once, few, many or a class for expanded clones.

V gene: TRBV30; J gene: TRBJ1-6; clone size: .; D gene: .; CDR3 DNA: TGTGCCTGGAGTCGGGACAACAATTCACCCCTCCACTTT; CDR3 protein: CAWSRDNNSPLHF
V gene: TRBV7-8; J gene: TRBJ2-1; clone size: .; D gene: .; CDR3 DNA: TGTGCCAGCAGCTTACGACGGGGGATCTACAATGAGCAGTTCTTC; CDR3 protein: CASSLRRGIYNEQFF
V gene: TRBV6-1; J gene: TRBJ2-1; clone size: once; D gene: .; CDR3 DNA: TGTGCCAGCAGTGAACGGCAGGGGAAGTTCTTC; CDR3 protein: CASSERQGKFF
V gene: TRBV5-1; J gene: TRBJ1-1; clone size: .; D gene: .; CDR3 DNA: TGCGCCAGCAGCTTAGAATCTAGTAAGACTGAAGCTTTCTTT; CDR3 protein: CASSLESSKTEAFF
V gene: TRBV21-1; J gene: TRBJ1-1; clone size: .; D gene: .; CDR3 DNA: TGTGCCAGCAGCAAACCCACATACGAGAACACTGAAGCTTTCTTT; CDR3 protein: CASSKPTYENTEAFF
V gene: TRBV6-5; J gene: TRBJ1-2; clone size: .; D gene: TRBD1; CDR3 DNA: TGTGCCAGCAGTTACTGGGGGGACAGGAGCTATGGCTACACCTTC; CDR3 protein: CASSYWGDRSYGYTF
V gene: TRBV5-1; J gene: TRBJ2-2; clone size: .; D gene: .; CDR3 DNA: TGCGCCAGCAGCTTTTCCGGGACATCCTTCGGGGAGCTGTTTTTT; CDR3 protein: CASSFSGTSFGELFF
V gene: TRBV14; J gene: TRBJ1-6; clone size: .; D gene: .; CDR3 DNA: TGTGCCAGCAGCCAACCTTATAATTCACCCCTCCACTTT; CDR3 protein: CASSQPYNSPLHF
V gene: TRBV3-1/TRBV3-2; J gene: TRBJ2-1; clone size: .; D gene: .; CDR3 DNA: TGTGCCAGCAGCCAAGATTGGGCAGGGGTTCCCTACAATGAGCAGTTCTTC; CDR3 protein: CASSQDWAGVPYNEQFF
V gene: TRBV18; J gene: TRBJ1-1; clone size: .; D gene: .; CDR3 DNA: TGTGCCAGCTCACCGCAGGGGCTGAACACTGAAGCTTTCTTT; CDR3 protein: CASSPQGLNTEAFF
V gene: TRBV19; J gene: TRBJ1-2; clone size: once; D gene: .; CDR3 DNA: TGTGCCAGTCAGCGGCAGGGGAACTATGGCTACACCTTC; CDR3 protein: CASQRQGNYGYTF
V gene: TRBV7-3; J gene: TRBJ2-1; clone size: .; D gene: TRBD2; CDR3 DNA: TGTGCCAGCAGCTTCGGGGGGTCAACCTACAATGAGCAGTTCTTC; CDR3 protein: CASSFGGSTYNEQFF
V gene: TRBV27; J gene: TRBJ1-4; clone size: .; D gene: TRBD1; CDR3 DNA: TGTGCCAGCAGGTGGACAGGCGAAGGAAAACTGTTTTTT; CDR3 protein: CASRWTGEGKLFF
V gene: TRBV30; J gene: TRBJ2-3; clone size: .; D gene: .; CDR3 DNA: TGTGCCTGGAGGGCAGGGAATAGGATCTCAGATACGCAGTATTTT; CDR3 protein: CAWRAGNRISDTQYF
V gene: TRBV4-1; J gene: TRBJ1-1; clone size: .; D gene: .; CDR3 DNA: TGCGCCGCCAGATGGGCGGGGGACGAGGATGAAGCTTTCTTT; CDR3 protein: CAARWAGDEDEAFF
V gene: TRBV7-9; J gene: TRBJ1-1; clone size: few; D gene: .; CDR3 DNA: TGTGCCAGCAGCTTAGCCACAGGGAGAGCAGCTTTCTTT; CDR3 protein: CASSLATGRAAFF
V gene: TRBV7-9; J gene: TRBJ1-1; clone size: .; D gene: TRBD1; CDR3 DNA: TGTGCCAGCACCACAGGGGGGAACACTGAAGCTTTCTTT; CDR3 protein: CASTTGGNTEAFF
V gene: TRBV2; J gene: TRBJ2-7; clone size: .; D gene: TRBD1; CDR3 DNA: TGTGCCAGCAGTGAAATCGGACAGGACTACGAGCAGTACTTC; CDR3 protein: CASSEIGQDYEQYF
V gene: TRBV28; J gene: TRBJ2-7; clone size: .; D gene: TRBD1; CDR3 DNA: TGTGCCAGCAGTTCGGGACAGGAAGTCAAGCAGTACTTC; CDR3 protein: CASSSGQEVKQYF
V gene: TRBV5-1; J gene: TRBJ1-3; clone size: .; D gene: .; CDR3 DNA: TGCGCCAGCAGCTTGGAGCGGGGTTCAGGAAACACCATATATTTT; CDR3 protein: CASSLERGSGNTIYF
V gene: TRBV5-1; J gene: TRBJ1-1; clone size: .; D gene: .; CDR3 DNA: TGCGCCAGCAGCTTGGAGCCTCTGACTGAAGCTTTCTTT; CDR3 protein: CASSLEPLTEAFF
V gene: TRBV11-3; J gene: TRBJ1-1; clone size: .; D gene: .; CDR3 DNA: TGTGCCGAAGGAGGGCAACTGAACACTGAAGCTTTCTTT; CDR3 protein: CAEGGQLNTEAFF
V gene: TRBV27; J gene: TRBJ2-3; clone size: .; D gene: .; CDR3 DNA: TGTGCCAGCAGTTTAAATGGACAACCAGTTACGCAGTATTTT; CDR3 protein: CASSLNGQPVTQYF
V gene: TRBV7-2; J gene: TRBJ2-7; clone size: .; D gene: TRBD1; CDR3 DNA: TGTGCCACCGCAGCCCAATCCGGGACAGGGAGCGAGCAGTACTTC; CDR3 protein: CATAAQSGTGSEQYF
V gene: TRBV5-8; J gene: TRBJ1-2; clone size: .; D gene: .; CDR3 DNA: TGTGCCAGCAGCACCTTAGACAGAAGTGGCTACACCTTC; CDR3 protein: CASSTLDRSGYTF
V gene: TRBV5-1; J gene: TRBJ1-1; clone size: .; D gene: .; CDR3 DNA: TGCGCCAGCAAATCTCAGGGAATGAACACTGAAGCTTTCTTT; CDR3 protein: CASKSQGMNTEAFF
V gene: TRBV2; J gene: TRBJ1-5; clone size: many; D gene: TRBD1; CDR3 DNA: TGTGCCAGCATGGGAAGTGGGCAGGGGGCGGATCAGCCCCAGCATTTT; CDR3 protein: CASMGSGQGADQPQHF
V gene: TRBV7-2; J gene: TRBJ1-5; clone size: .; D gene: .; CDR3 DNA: TGTGCCAGCAGCTTAGTGGGGGGGCGTTATAGCAATCAGCCCCAGCATTTT; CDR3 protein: CASSLVGGRYSNQPQHF
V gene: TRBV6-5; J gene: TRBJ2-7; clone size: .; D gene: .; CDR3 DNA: TGTGCCAGCATAGGCAGGGAAAACTACGAGCAGTACTTC; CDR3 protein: CASIGRENYEQYF
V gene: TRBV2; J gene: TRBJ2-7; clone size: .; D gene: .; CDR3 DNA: TGTGCCAGCATCCTGGACAGTCAAGTCTCCTACGAGCAGTACTTC; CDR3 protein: CASILDSQVSYEQYF
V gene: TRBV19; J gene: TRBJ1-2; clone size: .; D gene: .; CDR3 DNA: TGTGCCAGTAGTATGCAGAACTATGGCTACACCTTC; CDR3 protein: CASSMQNYGYTF